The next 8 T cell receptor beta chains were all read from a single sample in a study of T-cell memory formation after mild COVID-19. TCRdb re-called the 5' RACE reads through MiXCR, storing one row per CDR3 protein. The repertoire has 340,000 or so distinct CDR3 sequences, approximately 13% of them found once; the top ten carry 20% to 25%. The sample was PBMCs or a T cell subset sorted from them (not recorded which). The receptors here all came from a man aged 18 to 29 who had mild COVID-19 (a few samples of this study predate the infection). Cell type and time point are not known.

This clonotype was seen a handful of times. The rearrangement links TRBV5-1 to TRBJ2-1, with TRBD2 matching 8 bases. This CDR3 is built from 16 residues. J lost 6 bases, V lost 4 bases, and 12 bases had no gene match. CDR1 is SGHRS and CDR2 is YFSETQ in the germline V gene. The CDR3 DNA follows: TGCGCCAGCAGCGCTAGCGGGCGGGCGTCATCCAATGAGCAGTTCTTC. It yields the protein CASSASGRASSNEQFF.

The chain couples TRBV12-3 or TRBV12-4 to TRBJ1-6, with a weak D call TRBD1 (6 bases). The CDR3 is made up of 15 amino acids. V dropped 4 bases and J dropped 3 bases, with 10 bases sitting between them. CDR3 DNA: TGTGCCAGCAGTTCGACAGGCCTCTATAATTCACCCCTCCACTTT. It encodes CASSSTGLYNSPLHF.

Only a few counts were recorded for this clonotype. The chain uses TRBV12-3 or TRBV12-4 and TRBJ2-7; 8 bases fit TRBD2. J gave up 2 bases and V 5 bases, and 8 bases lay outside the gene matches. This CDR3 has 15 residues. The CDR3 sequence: CASSPGGGLTYEQYV. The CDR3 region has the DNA TGTGCCAGCAGTCCGGGGGGGGGCCTTACCTACGAGCAGTACGTC.

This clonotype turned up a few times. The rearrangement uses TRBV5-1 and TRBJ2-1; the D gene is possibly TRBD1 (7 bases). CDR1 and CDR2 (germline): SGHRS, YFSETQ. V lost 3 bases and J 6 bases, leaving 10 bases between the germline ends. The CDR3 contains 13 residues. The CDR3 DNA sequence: TGCGCCAGCAGCTCAGGGGGGAGCAATGAGCAGTTCTTC. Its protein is CASSSGGSNEQFF.

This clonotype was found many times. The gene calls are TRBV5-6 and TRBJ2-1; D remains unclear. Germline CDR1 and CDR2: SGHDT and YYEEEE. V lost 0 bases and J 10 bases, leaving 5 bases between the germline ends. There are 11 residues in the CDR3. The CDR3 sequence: CASSLAAEQFF. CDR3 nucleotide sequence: TGTGCCAGCAGCTTGGCGGCGGAGCAGTTCTTC.

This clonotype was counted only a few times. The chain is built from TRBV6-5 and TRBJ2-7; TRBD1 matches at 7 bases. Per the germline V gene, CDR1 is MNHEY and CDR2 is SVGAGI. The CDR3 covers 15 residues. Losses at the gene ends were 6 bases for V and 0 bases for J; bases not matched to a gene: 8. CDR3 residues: CASSSNYRGSYEQYF. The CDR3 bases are TGTGCCAGCAGCTCCAATTACAGGGGCTCCTACGAGCAGTACTTC.

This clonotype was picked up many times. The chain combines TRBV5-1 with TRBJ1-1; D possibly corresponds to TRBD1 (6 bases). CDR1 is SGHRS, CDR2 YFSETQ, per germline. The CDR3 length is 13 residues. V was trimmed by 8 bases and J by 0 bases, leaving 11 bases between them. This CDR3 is CASTTGMNTEAFF. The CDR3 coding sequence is TGCGCCAGTACGACAGGCATGAACACTGAAGCTTTCTTT.

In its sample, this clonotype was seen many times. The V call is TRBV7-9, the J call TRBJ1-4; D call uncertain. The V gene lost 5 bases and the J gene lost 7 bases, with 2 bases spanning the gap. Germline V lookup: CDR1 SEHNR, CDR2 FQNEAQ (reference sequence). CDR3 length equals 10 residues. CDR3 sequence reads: CASSGEKLFF. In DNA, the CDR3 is TGTGCCAGCAGCGGTGAAAAACTGTTTTTT.